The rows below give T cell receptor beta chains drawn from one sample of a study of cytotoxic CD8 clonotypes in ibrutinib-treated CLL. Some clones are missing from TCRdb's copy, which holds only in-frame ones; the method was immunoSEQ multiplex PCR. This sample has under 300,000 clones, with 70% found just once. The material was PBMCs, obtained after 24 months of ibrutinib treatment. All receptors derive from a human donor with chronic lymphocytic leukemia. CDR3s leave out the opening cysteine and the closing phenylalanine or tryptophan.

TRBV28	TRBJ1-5	ASTRFMYPGQGKDQPQH
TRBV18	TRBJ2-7	ASSPPSSYEQY
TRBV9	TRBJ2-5	ASSVRGGQETQY
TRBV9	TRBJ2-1	ASSVGTSGGRDEQF
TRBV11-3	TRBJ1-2	ASSLDLTGARSYT
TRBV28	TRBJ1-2	ASRRTGEGDGYT
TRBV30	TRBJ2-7	AWRPPASGTEQY
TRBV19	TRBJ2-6	ASSWVGANVLT
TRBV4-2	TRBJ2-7	ASSQTPGLADEQY
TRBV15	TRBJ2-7	ATSETDSSNYEQY
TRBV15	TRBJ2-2	ATSRDWGPVTGELF
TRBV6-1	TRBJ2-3	ASSEASTSGSTDTQY
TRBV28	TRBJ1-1	ASSFWGVNTEAF
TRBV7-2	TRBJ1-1	ASSHGAGEAF
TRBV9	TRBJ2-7	ASSVDVEGGDEQY
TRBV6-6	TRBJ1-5	ASTGEGPQH
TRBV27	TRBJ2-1	ASSVGRPENEQF
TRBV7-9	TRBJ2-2	ASSHGSTGELF
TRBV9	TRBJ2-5	ASSTGTGDSETQY
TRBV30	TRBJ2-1	AWSGREQF
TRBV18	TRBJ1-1	ASSPLSRTEAF
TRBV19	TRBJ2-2	ASNRGTGELF
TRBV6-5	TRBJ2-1	ASSNPEQSEQF
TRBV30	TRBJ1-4	AWSVRGYREKLF
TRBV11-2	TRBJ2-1	ASSPTERPGRGNEQF
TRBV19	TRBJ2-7	ASSIRRTGYEQY
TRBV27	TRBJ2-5	ASQKSWAGAAVRETQY
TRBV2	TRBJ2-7	ASRMGLAGVGSYEQY
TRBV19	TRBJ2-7	ASSRPEHSYEQY
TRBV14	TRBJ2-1	ASSQVRGLNEQF
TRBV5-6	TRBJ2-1	ASSLQTPETGIYNEQF
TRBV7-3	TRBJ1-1	ASSISGHPVPTEAF
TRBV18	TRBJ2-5	ASSPAFLETQY
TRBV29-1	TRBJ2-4	SVETVAKNIQY
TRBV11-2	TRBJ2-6	ASSRLSGANVLT
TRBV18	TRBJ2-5	ASSPPASGETQY
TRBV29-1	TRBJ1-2	SVEMDLAVGYT
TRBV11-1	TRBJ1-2	ASSTRQGTNYGYT
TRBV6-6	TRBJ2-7	ASSVNYEQY
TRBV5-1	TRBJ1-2	ASSYDTNYGYT
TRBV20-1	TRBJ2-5	SAREIETQY
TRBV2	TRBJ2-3	ASSATGTSGTDTQY
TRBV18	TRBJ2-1	ASSPLAFRAGQYNEQF
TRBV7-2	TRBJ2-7	ASSLFVPGQGDSQY
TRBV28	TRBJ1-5	ASSLLAGFNQPQH
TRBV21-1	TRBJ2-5	ASSKVQRETQY
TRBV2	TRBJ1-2	ATGDRRDYGYT